The 14 T cell receptor beta chains listed next were all sequenced from one sample in a study of monozygotic twins with inflammatory bowel disease. TCRdb reworked the 5' RACE reads into one entry per CDR3 protein, no DNA. The sample has about 160,000 distinct CDR3 sequences. Sequencing was done on a sample of blood. Source of these receptors: a human donor with ulcerative colitis or Crohn's disease, or a healthy co-twin of an affected twin (not recorded which).

This chain joins TRBV5-5 and TRBJ2-7; with no DNA, the TCRdb D assignment of TRBD2 cannot be verified. Germline V lookup: CDR1 SGHKS, CDR2 YYEKEE (reference sequence). CDR3 size: 15 residues. CDR3 residues: CASSPRGYLGYEQYF.

The gene calls are TRBV3-1 and TRBJ2-5; TCRdb selects TRBD1, and the lack of DNA leaves this call unchecked. CDR3 size: 14 residues. In germline, CDR1 is LGHDT, CDR2 YNNKEL (reference sequence). This CDR3 reads CASSHGQFQETQYF.

V and J are TRBV5-1 and TRBJ1-1; TCRdb's D call, TRBD1, is unchecked because there is no DNA. Germline CDR1 and CDR2: SGHRS and YFSETQ. CDR3 size: 14 residues. The CDR3 reads CASSSQGGNTEAFF.

The chain has TRBV30 and TRBJ2-2; TCRdb's D call of TRBD2 is untestable without DNA. The CDR3 spans 15 residues. CDR1 and CDR2 (germline): GTSNPN, SVGIG (reference sequence). The CDR3 region is CAWSVWTKDTGELFF. Complete variable domain (other parts from reference TRBV30 and TRBJ2-2): SQTIHQWPATLVQPVGSPLSLECTVEGTSNPNLYWYRQAAGRGLQLLFYSVGIGQISSEVPQNLSASRPQDRQFILSSKKLLLSDSGFYLCAWSVWTKDTGELFFGEGSRLTVL.

The gene calls are TRBV28 and TRBJ2-5; TCRdb's D call of TRBD1 is untestable without DNA. Germline V gene data show CDR1 as MDHEN and CDR2 as SYDVKM. The CDR3 runs to 11 residues. CDR3 amino acids: CASSPGTLHHF.

The chain links TRBV24-1 to TRBJ2-1; TCRdb gives TRBD1 as the D gene, but with no DNA this cannot be confirmed. Germline V gene lookup returns CDR1 KGHDR and CDR2 SFDVKD. This CDR3 has 17 amino acids. The chain's CDR3 is CATSDPDRGSSYNEQFF.

This sequence joins TRBV5-5 and TRBJ2-2; with no DNA, the TCRdb D assignment of TRBD2 cannot be verified. The CDR3 totals 14 residues. Looked up from germline, CDR1 is SGHKS and CDR2 is YYEKEE (reference sequence). Here the CDR3 reads CASSLELVPGELFF.

The rearrangement joins TRBV29-1 to TRBJ2-2. CDR3 size: 15 residues. The V gene's germline CDR1 is SQVTM and CDR2 ANQGSEA. This chain's CDR3 is CSVDGENPNTGELFF.

The chain has TRBV10-3 and TRBJ2-7. CDR3 length: 14 residues. Germline CDR1 and CDR2: ENHRY and SYGVKD. This CDR3 is CAIKSWESSYEQYF.

This rearrangement joins TRBV10-3 to TRBJ2-7. This CDR3 spans 15 amino acids. Germline assignment: CDR1 ENHRY and CDR2 SYGVKD. The CDR3 loop reads CAISESRGSPYEQYF.

This sequence joins TRBV4-3 and TRBJ2-2; the D call of TRBD1 rests on TCRdb alone, since no DNA is present to check it. The CDR3 spans 11 residues. CDR1 and CDR2 from the germline V gene are LGHNA and YSLEER. This CDR3 reads CASRGARELFF.

The chain is built from TRBV18 and TRBJ2-3; lacking DNA, the TRBD1 call made by TCRdb goes unchecked. The V gene's germline CDR1 is KGHSH and CDR2 LQKENI. The CDR3 has 19 residues. CDR3: CASSPFRRGGESPTDTQYF.

The chain combines TRBV7-2 with TRBJ2-5; TCRdb selects TRBD1, and the lack of DNA leaves this call unchecked. CDR1 SGHTA and CDR2 FQGNSA come from the germline V gene. The CDR3 contains 15 residues. This chain's CDR3 is CASSLGAARGETQYF.

CDR3 sequence: CAWSKEGGEQYF. This chain connects TRBV30 to TRBJ2-7; absent DNA, TCRdb's TRBD2 call cannot be checked. Germline V gene lookup returns CDR1 GTSNPN and CDR2 SVGIG (reference sequence). The CDR3 runs 12 residues.